This TCR beta chain is from a study of post-analysis software for immune sequencing data. Study context: Progressive-relapsing, secondary progressive and relapsing-remitting multiple sclerosis were among the disease courses included.

Sequencing libraries made from TCR beta cDNA carried unique molecular identifiers. T cells numbering roughly 1 to 10 million yielded roughly 500,000 cDNA molecules. One entry per CDR3 protein results from TCRdb running MiXCR on the PCR reads. The data hold fewer than 550,000 distinct CDR3 sequences, with around 36% observed a single time. This clonotype has just a few counts. No antigen is known for it. Germline V gene sequence: CDR1 SGHAT, CDR2 FQNNGV. Trimming removed 1 base from V and 4 bases from J, with 11 bases in between. The CDR3 loop spans 15 amino acids. The study, taken as a whole, reports: When the samples were clustered directly with F measure, those that had been prepared in the same batch showed strong co-clustering. TRBV5-6, TRBV5-1 and TRBV20-1 belonged to a set of about five TRBV segments that were more frequent in patients than controls.

V and J are TRBV11-2 and TRBJ2-1; D uncertain. The sequence derives from a girl aged 2-17 years with multiple sclerosis. Sequencing was done on a sample of blood. CDR3 DNA sequence: TGTGCCAGCAGCTTAGCGACTGACCGGTACAATGAGCAGTTCTTC. Protein product: CASSLATDRYNEQFF.